This T cell receptor beta chain was found in a study of tumor-infiltrating lymphocytes in oesophageal squamous cell carcinoma. By share of the sample, this clonotype is medium-sized. MiXCR, applied by TCRdb to the PCR reads, yields one record per CDR3 protein. The sample has 15,000 to 20,000 distinct CDR3 sequences, 35% to 45% seen once. What was sequenced was normal esophageal tissue next to the tumor. This clonotype was obtained from a female donor with esophageal squamous cell carcinoma.

The CDR3 DNA follows: TGTGCCAGCAGCTTAGCCACCGGGGTGAAGGGCTACACCTTC. Its translation is CASSLATGVKGYTF. The V call is TRBV7-9, the J call TRBJ1-2; D is undetermined. The germline CDR1 and CDR2 sequences are SEHNR and FQNEAQ (reference sequence). The ends were cut back, 0 bases at V and 8 bases at J, with 13 bases in the middle. This CDR3 is built from 14 residues.